A selection of T cell receptor beta chains follows, all from one sample in a study of T cell responses to AZD1222 COVID-19 vaccine. The table came from immunoSEQ multiplex PCR; TCRdb's copy has only in-frame clones and leaves some out. Among more than 140,000 clones listed, 90% to 95% were seen once. The sequencing here drew on peripheral blood, taken on day 0 of AZD1222 vaccination. The source of these receptors is an adult in good health. The CDR3 runs from the conserved cysteine through the conserved F or W. The D gene is left open where the match is weak. Size is stated for part of the rows, as once, few or many counts, or as a class when the clone is expanded.

d_call j_call v_call clone_size cdr3_aa cdr3_nt
TRBD1 TRBJ2-2 TRBV4-3 . CASSRTDRGRTGELFF TGCGCCAGCAGCCGGACGGACAGGGGGCGAACCGGGGAGCTGTTTTTT
. TRBJ2-1 TRBV27 once CASSLRPYNEQFF TGTGCCAGCAGTTTAAGACCTTACAATGAGCAGTTCTTC
. TRBJ2-5 TRBV7-8 . CASSLEAGKETQYF TGTGCCAGCAGCTTAGAGGCAGGGAAAGAGACCCAGTACTTC
. TRBJ1-5 TRBV15 . CATSRMGLGNQPQHF TGTGCCACCAGCAGAATGGGCCTGGGCAATCAGCCCCAGCATTTT
. TRBJ1-2 TRBV28 . CASSLEQPDYGYTF TGTGCCAGCAGTTTAGAACAGCCTGACTATGGCTACACCTTC
TRBD1 TRBJ2-2 TRBV19 few CASRADRAGELFF TGTGCCAGTAGGGCAGACAGGGCCGGGGAGCTGTTTTTT
TRBD1 TRBJ2-5 TRBV4-3 . CASSRGTGDQETQYF TGCGCCAGCAGCCGGGGGACAGGGGACCAAGAGACCCAGTACTTC
TRBD1 TRBJ2-3 TRBV5-8 . CASSFFGQGGDTQYF TGTGCCAGCAGCTTCTTCGGACAGGGGGGAGATACGCAGTATTTT
TRBD1 TRBJ2-1 TRBV6-5 . CASSYEGQGSDNEQFF TGTGCCAGCAGTTACGAAGGACAGGGCTCAGACAATGAGCAGTTCTTC
TRBD1 TRBJ2-7 TRBV5-1 . CASTRTGGREQYF TGCGCCAGCACGCGGACAGGGGGAAGGGAGCAGTACTTC
TRBD1 TRBJ2-3 TRBV11-1 . CASSPGTGTDTQYF TGTGCCAGCAGCCCAGGGACAGGGACAGATACGCAGTATTTT
. TRBJ1-6 TRBV28 . CASSSRSYNSPLHF TGTGCCAGCAGTTCCCGGTCCTATAATTCACCCCTCCACTTT
TRBD1 TRBJ2-5 TRBV5-1 . CASSRGQGRAETQYF TGCGCCAGCAGCAGGGGACAGGGCCGGGCTGAGACCCAGTACTTC
. TRBJ1-2 TRBV7-9 . CASSFPLEEGYTF TGTGCCAGCAGCTTCCCCCTGGAGGAGGGCTACACCTTC
. TRBJ1-2 TRBV2 . CASSAPGTLYGYTF TGTGCCAGCAGTGCTCCTGGGACACTCTATGGCTACACCTTC
TRBD1 TRBJ1-2 TRBV19 . CASSFRSTGQGYTF TGTGCCAGTAGTTTTCGATCGACAGGGCAAGGCTACACCTTC
. TRBJ1-4 TRBV19 . CASSIWGTDEKLFF TGTGCCAGTAGTATCTGGGGGACGGACGAAAAACTGTTTTTT
. TRBJ2-6 TRBV9 . CASSVAGAGANVLTF TGTGCCAGCAGCGTAGCTGGCGCTGGGGCCAACGTCCTGACTTTC
TRBD2 TRBJ2-7 TRBV7-6 . CASSPGRASSYEQYF TGTGCCAGCAGTCCGGGGAGGGCCAGCTCCTACGAGCAGTACTTC
. TRBJ1-5 TRBV19 few CASRQTVQGVYEPQHF TGTGCCAGCCGACAGACAGTCCAGGGTGTTTATGAGCCCCAGCATTTT
. TRBJ2-5 TRBV10-3 . CAISEEDLQETQYF TGTGCCATCAGTGAAGAGGACTTGCAAGAGACCCAGTACTTC
. TRBJ1-5 TRBV19 . CASSIRGNQPQHF TGTGCCAGTAGTATCCGGGGTAACCAGCCCCAGCATTTT
. TRBJ2-5 TRBV15 . CATSRERRQETQYF TGTGCCACCAGCAGGGAGCGGAGGCAAGAGACCCAGTACTTC
TRBD2 TRBJ2-3 TRBV19 . CASSKLAGADTQYF TGTGCCAGTAGTAAGCTAGCGGGAGCAGATACGCAGTATTTT
. TRBJ2-7 TRBV12-3/TRBV12-4 . CASSSAAYEQYF TGTGCCAGCAGTTCGGCAGCCTACGAGCAGTACTTC
TRBD2 TRBJ2-2 TRBV6-2/TRBV6-3 . CASSYLRLAGGRNTGELFF TGTGCCAGCAGTTACCTACGGCTAGCGGGAGGCAGGAACACCGGGGAGCTGTTTTTT
. TRBJ2-4 TRBV5-4 . CASSSLVAQNIQYF TGTGCCAGCAGCTCCCTGGTAGCCCAAAACATTCAGTACTTC
TRBD2 TRBJ2-5 TRBV6-2/TRBV6-3 once CASSQAGLAEETQYF TGTGCCAGCAGTCAGGCCGGACTAGCGGAAGAGACCCAGTACTTC
TRBD2 TRBJ2-3 TRBV11-2 . CASSLVLTGTSGNTDTQYF TGTGCCAGCAGCTTAGTCCTCACCGGGACTAGCGGGAACACAGATACGCAGTATTTT
TRBD2 TRBJ2-5 TRBV6-5 . CASRSGRGGQETQYF TGTGCCAGCAGGAGCGGGAGAGGGGGGCAAGAGACCCAGTACTTC
. TRBJ1-2 TRBV29-1 . CSVPTRADYGYTF TGCAGCGTTCCCACCAGGGCGGACTATGGCTACACCTTC
. TRBJ2-5 TRBV4-2 . CASSQVSSEGQETQYF TGTGCCAGCAGCCAAGTTAGTTCAGAGGGCCAAGAGACCCAGTACTTC
. TRBJ2-3 TRBV7-2 . CASSLQGLSTDTQYF TGTGCCAGCAGCTTACAGGGGCTATCCACAGATACGCAGTATTTT
. TRBJ1-1 TRBV29-1 . CSVKFGGNTEAFF TGCAGCGTTAAGTTTGGAGGGAACACTGAAGCTTTCTTT
. TRBJ2-1 TRBV15 . CATSTRLGYEQFF TGTGCCACCAGCACCCGCTTAGGATATGAGCAGTTCTTC
. TRBJ2-7 TRBV27 . CASKVLAYEQYF TGTGCCAGCAAGGTGTTAGCGTACGAGCAGTACTTC
. TRBJ2-3 TRBV2 . CASSATGTTDTQYF TGTGCCAGCAGCGCAACCGGGACCACAGATACGCAGTATTTT
TRBD2 TRBJ2-1 TRBV5-6 . CASSTQTTSASYNEQFF TGTGCCAGCAGCACGCAAACGACTAGCGCCTCCTACAATGAGCAGTTCTTC
. TRBJ1-2 TRBV27 . CASSPNTRRGLYNYGYTF TGTGCCAGCAGTCCGAACACCAGGAGGGGCTTATATAACTATGGCTACACCTTC
. TRBJ2-1 TRBV5-6 once CASSLAGIHEQFF TGTGCCAGCAGCTTGGCCGGGATACATGAGCAGTTCTTC
. TRBJ2-7 TRBV28 . CASSLLTGDGWDEQYF TGTGCCAGCAGTTTACTGACGGGAGATGGATGGGACGAGCAGTACTTC
. TRBJ1-1 TRBV7-2 . CASSLAQSMNTEAFF TGTGCCAGCAGCTTAGCGCAGAGTATGAACACTGAAGCTTTCTTT
. TRBJ2-2 TRBV6-1 . CASSEVLNTGELFF TGTGCCAGCAGTGAAGTACTGAACACCGGGGAGCTGTTTTTT
. TRBJ2-1 TRBV19 medium-sized CASSRVQGPYNEQFF TGTGCCAGTAGTAGGGTCCAGGGCCCCTACAATGAGCAGTTCTTC